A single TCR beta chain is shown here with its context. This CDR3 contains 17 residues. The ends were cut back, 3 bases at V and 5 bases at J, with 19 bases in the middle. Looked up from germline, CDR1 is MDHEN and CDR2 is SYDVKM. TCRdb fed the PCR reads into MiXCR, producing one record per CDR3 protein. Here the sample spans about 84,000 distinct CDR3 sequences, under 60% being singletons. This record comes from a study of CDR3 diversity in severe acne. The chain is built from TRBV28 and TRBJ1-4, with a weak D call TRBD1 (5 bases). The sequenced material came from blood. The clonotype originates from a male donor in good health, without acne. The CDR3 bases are TGTGCCAGCAGTTTGGGAGCGAACACCGGGGCAAATGAAAAACTGTTTTTT. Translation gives CASSLGANTGANEKLFF.